Here is one T cell receptor beta chain with its context. The J segment lost 8 bases and the V segment lost 3 bases, leaving 11 bases of the junction unmatched. The CDR3 extends over 15 amino acids. Germline CDR1 is SGHTS and CDR2 is YDEGEE. This record comes from a study of blood T cell repertoires in COVID-19. Sequencing was performed with immunoSEQ multiplex PCR; in TCRdb, only in-frame clones are kept and a portion is missing. The sample carries 250,000 to 350,000 clones, about 85% recorded once. The sequence was obtained from a woman between 45 and 65 years old who had recovered from COVID-19. What was sequenced was peripheral blood. The chain has TRBV5-8 and TRBJ1-1; TRBD1 matches at 9 bases. CDR3 residues: CASSYGQGSTEEAFF. CDR3 sequence (DNA): TGTGCCAGCAGCTACGGACAGGGGAGTACCGAGGAAGCTTTCTTT. Full variable domain (rest looked up from reference TRBV5-8 and TRBJ1-1): EAGVTQSPTHLIKTRGQQATLRCSPISGHTSVYWYQQALGLGLQFLLWYDEGEERNRGNFPPRFSGRQFPNYSSELNVNALELEDSALYLCASSYGQGSTEEAFFGQGTRLTVV.